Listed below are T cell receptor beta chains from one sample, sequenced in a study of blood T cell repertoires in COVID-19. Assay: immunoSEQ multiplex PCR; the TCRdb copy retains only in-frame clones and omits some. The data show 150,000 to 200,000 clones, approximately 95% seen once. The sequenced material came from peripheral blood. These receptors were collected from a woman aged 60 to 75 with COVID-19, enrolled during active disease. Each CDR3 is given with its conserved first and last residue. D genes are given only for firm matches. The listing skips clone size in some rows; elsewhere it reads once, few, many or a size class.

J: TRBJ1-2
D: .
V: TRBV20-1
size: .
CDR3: CSATQTAYTF
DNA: TGCAGTGCTACCCAGACAGCTTACACCTTC

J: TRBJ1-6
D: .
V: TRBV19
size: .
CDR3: CASSRQPLGGSPLHF
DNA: TGTGCCAGTAGTAGACAGCCGTTAGGGGGTTCACCCCTCCACTTT

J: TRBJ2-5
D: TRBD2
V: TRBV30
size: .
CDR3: CAWTSFLAGGRETQYF
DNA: TGTGCCTGGACCAGTTTTCTAGCGGGGGGAAGAGAGACCCAGTACTTC

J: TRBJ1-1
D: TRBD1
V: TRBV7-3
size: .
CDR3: CASSSFGQGATEAFF
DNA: TGTGCCAGCAGCTCATTCGGACAGGGAGCCACTGAAGCTTTCTTT

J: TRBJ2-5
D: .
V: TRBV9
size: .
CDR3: CASSVGSSQETQYF
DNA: TGTGCCAGCAGCGTAGGTTCAAGTCAGGAGACCCAGTACTTC

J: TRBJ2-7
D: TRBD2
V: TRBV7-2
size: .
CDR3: CASSSSSGGAYEQYF
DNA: TGTGCCAGCAGCTCCTCTAGCGGGGGGGCTTACGAGCAGTACTTC

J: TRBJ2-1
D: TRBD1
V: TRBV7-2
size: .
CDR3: CASSSSGGTGRNEQFF
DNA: TGTGCCAGCAGCTCATCGGGCGGGACAGGGAGGAATGAGCAGTTCTTC

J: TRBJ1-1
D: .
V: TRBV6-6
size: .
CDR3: CASSYSEGNTEAFF
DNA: TGTGCCAGCAGTTACTCCGAGGGGAACACTGAAGCTTTCTTT

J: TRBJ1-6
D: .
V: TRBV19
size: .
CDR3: CASSIVGGHLGSPLHF
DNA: TGTGCCAGTAGTATAGTAGGTGGACATCTTGGTTCACCCCTCCACTTT

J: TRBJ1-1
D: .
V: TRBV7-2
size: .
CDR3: CASSFRYDSRAFF
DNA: TGTGCCAGCAGCTTCCGCTACGACTCTAGGGCTTTCTTT

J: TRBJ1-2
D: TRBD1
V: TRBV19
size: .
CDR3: CASSLHGQESDGYTF
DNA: TGTGCCAGTAGTCTCCACGGACAGGAGAGCGACGGCTACACCTTC

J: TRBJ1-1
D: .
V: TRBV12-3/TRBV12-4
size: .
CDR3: CASSKYREAFF
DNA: TGTGCCAGCAGTAAGTACAGGGAAGCTTTCTTT

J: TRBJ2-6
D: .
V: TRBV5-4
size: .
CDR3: CASSSTGRAGANVLTF
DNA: TGTGCCAGCAGCTCAACAGGGAGAGCTGGGGCCAACGTCCTGACTTTC

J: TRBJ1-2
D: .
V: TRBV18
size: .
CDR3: CASSPGQSYGYTF
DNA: TGTGCCAGCTCACCCGGACAGTCATATGGCTACACCTTC

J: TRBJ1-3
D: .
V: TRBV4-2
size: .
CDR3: CASSLDGTHGNTIYF
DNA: TGTGCCAGCAGCCTAGACGGGACACATGGAAACACCATATATTTT

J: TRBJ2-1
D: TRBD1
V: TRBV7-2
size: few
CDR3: CASSFYRGYEQFF
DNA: TGTGCCAGCAGCTTCTACAGGGGCTATGAGCAGTTCTTC

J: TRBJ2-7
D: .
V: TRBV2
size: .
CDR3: CASSGGAERTYEQYF
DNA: TGTGCCAGCAGTGGGGGCGCAGAGCGCACCTACGAGCAGTACTTC

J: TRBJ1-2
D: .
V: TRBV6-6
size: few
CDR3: CASSYGDTYGYTF
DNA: TGTGCCAGCAGTTACGGGGACACCTATGGCTACACCTTC

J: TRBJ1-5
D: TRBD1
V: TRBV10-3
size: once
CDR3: CAISRDSNQPQHF
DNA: TGTGCCATCAGCCGGGACAGTAATCAGCCCCAGCATTTT

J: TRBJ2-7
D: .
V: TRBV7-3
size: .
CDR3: CASSLLPTKEQYF
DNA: TGTGCCAGCAGCTTACTACCCACCAAGGAGCAGTACTTC

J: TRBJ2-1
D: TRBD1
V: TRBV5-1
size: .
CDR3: CASVVGQGAHNEQFF
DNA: TGCGCCAGCGTGGTTGGACAGGGGGCCCACAATGAGCAGTTCTTC

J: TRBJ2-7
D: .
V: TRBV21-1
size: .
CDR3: CASSKEVAQGPLYEQYF
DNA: TGTGCCAGCAGCAAAGAGGTTGCCCAGGGGCCCCTCTACGAGCAGTACTTC

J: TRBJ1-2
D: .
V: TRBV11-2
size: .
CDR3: CASSLTDINYGYTF
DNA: TGTGCCAGCAGCTTGACAGATATTAACTATGGCTACACCTTC